This passage covers 25 T cell receptor beta chains from one sample sequenced in a study of cytomegalovirus exposure and HLA in healthy donors. The PCR employed 60 Vbeta primers together with 13 Jbeta primers. Sequenced by immunoSEQ multiplex PCR; TCRdb stores in-frame clones only, minus some. Counted here are under 200,000 clones, about four fifths occurring once; the ten biggest clones make up 1%. Sequenced: PBMCs. Receptors were obtained from a woman in her forties or fifties in good health and CMV-seropositive.

This clone was seen a few times. V usage is TRBV5-4 and J usage is TRBJ2-3; 7 bases map to TRBD1. Germline V gene data show CDR1 as SGHNT and CDR2 as YYREEE (reference sequence). Germline trimming cut 4 bases from V and 0 bases from J; bases unmatched to any gene: 5. This CDR3 is built from 15 residues. CDR3 residues: CASSPGQVSTDTQYF. CDR3 nucleotides: TGTGCCAGCAGCCCCGGACAGGTTAGCACAGATACGCAGTATTTT.

J is TRBJ2-3 and V is TRBV2; 7 nucleotides agree with TRBD2. The ends lost 5 bases at V and 6 bases at J; junction bases unmatched: 11. This CDR3 spans 15 amino acids. The germline gives CDR1 SNHLY, CDR2 FYNNEI. The CDR3 region is CASSFQRGTMDTQYF. DNA for the CDR3: TGTGCCAGCAGTTTTCAGCGGGGCACGATGGATACGCAGTATTTT.

This sequence joins TRBV29-1 and TRBJ2-3; tentatively, D is TRBD1 (5 bases). The CDR3 runs to 14 residues. The V end was cut by 4 bases, the J end by 0 bases, with 11 bases between. Germline CDR1 reads SQVTM; CDR2 reads ANQGSEA. CDR3 nucleotide sequence: TGCAGCGTTGTAAGGGGATCTAGCACAGATACGCAGTATTTT. Translation: CSVVRGSSTDTQYF.

V is TRBV28 and J is TRBJ2-3; 9 bases map to TRBD1. Germline CDR1 is MDHEN and CDR2 is SYDVKM. The junction had 9 bases not matched to a gene; V was cut back by 5 bases and J by 6 bases. The CDR3 length is 15 residues. The CDR3: CASSPLGQGGDTQYF. The CDR3 DNA reads TGTGCCAGCAGTCCCCTGGGACAGGGTGGGGATACGCAGTATTTT.

The chain recombines TRBV5-6 with TRBJ2-7; 13 bases are a match to TRBD2. Losses at the gene ends were 4 bases for V and 4 bases for J; bases not matched to a gene: 5. This CDR3 has 15 amino acids. Germline-derived CDR1 and CDR2 are SGHDT and YYEEEE. The CDR3 sequence is CASSPGLAGVYEQYF. The CDR3 DNA follows: TGTGCCAGCAGCCCTGGACTAGCGGGGGTATACGAGCAGTACTTC.

The V and J genes are TRBV7-9 and TRBJ2-7; 9 bases agree with TRBD1. The CDR3 spans 13 residues. CDR1 SEHNR and CDR2 FQNEAQ come from the germline V gene (reference sequence). The ends lost 5 bases at V and 7 bases at J; junction bases unmatched: 6. CDR3 sequence (DNA): TGTGCCAGCAGCGTTGGACAGGGGTGGGAGCAGTACTTC. Residues: CASSVGQGWEQYF.

The V and J genes are TRBV9 and TRBJ2-3; possible D gene TRBD2, 6 bases. The CDR3 runs 14 residues. The ends were cut back, 4 bases at V and 9 bases at J, with 18 bases in the middle. Germline assignment: CDR1 SGDLS and CDR2 YYNGEE. The CDR3 is CASSLSGSGGTQYF. CDR3 nucleotide sequence: TGTGCCAGCAGCCTCAGCGGTAGCGGAGGCACGCAGTATTTT.

The chain uses TRBV5-1 and TRBJ2-5, with 10 bases aligning to TRBD1. Germline CDR1 SGHRS, CDR2 YFSETQ. The junction had 7 bases not matched to a gene; V was cut back by 4 bases and J by 4 bases. The length of the CDR3 is 15 residues. The CDR3, as DNA: TGCGCCAGCAGCCGGGACAGGGGAGGGGGAGAGACCCAGTACTTC. Translation gives CASSRDRGGGETQYF. Looking up the rest from reference TRBV5-1 and TRBJ2-5 gives the full variable domain: KAGVTQTPRYLIKTRGQQVTLSCSPISGHRSVSWYQQTPGQGLQFLFEYFSETQRNKGNFPGRFSGRQFSNSRSEMNVSTLELGDSALYLCASSRDRGGGETQYFGPGTRLLVL.

The chain has TRBV7-9 and TRBJ2-3; no clear D gene. The germline gives CDR1 SEHNR, CDR2 FQNEAQ (reference sequence). The CDR3 is made up of 15 amino acids. V lost 5 bases and J lost 0, with 12 bases in between. In nucleotides, the CDR3 is TGTGCCAGCAGCCCCCTTGGTACAAGCACAGATACGCAGTATTTT. Translating it yields CASSPLGTSTDTQYF.

V and J are TRBV7-2 and TRBJ2-7; maybe TRBD2 (6 bases). The CDR3 is 14 amino acids. CDR1 is SGHTA and CDR2 is FQGNSA in the germline V gene. V was trimmed by 5 bases and J by 5 bases, leaving 16 bases between them. The CDR3 DNA sequence: TGTGCCAGCAGCCCATGGGGACTTTCTAACGAGCAGTACTTC. Its protein is CASSPWGLSNEQYF.

The gene calls are TRBV30 and TRBJ1-2; a weak D match, TRBD1 (5 bases). The CDR3 covers 15 residues. Per the germline V gene, CDR1 is GTSNPN and CDR2 is SVGIG (reference sequence). Deletions cut 3 bases from V and 7 bases from J, with 21 bases between. Written as DNA, the CDR3 is TGTGCCTGGAGCGGGAGGAACAGGCTCTATTCTGGCTACACCTTC. This codes for CAWSGRNRLYSGYTF.

The CDR3 spells CASSSPTATNEKLFF. The DNA for the CDR3 is TGTGCCAGCAGTTCCCCGACAGCAACTAATGAAAAACTGTTTTTT. This chain links TRBV28 with TRBJ1-4; weak D call: TRBD1 (5 bases). V was clipped by 4 bases and J by 0 bases, with 9 bases between them. The CDR3 extends over 15 amino acids. Germline V lookup: CDR1 MDHEN, CDR2 SYDVKM.

The chain is built from TRBV18 and TRBJ1-1; maybe TRBD1 (6 bases). Trimming removed 3 bases from V and 5 bases from J, with 13 bases in between. The germline V gene encodes CDR1 KGHSH and CDR2 LQKENI. The CDR3 is made up of 14 amino acids. The CDR3 region is CASSPTGYMTEAFF. The DNA of the CDR3 is TGTGCCAGCTCACCCACAGGGTATATGACTGAAGCTTTCTTT.

This chain uses TRBV28 with TRBJ2-6; possibly TRBD2 for D (5 bases). This CDR3 is 16 amino acids long. Looked up from germline, CDR1 is MDHEN and CDR2 is SYDVKM. The ends were cut back, 4 bases at V and 1 base at J, with 11 bases in the middle. The CDR3 DNA reads as TGTGCCAGCAGTTGGGCGAGGGCTTCTGGGGCCAACGTCCTGACTTTC. Protein sequence: CASSWARASGANVLTF.

The V gene is TRBV4-3, the J gene TRBJ1-1; 8 bases agree with TRBD1. Trimming cost V 0 bases and J 13 bases; bases outside gene matches: 7. Germline CDR1 reads LGHNA; CDR2 reads YSLEER. This CDR3 is 13 amino acids long. The CDR3 DNA sequence: TGCGCCAGCAGCCAAGACAGGGGGCGGTGGGGTTTCTTT. It codes for CASSQDRGRWGFF.

Points on this clone: Its ends do not fully match the called genes, so a read error is possible. In nucleotides, the CDR3 is TGCAGCGGTGAAGACAGAAATCTCAATGAGCAGTTCTTC. Translating it yields CSGEDRNLNEQFF. J is TRBJ2-1 and V is TRBV29-1, with D perhaps matching TRBD1 (5 bases). This CDR3 spans 13 amino acids. CDR1 SQVTM and CDR2 ANQGSEA come from the germline V gene.

V is TRBV7-6 and J is TRBJ2-1; 8 nucleotides match TRBD2. CDR1 and CDR2 (germline): SGHVS, FNYEAQ. J lost 4 bases, V lost 3 bases, and 5 bases had no gene match. The CDR3 totals 15 residues. Here the CDR3 reads CASSFRLAFYNEQFF. In nucleotides, the CDR3 is TGTGCCAGCAGCTTCCGACTAGCGTTTTACAATGAGCAGTTCTTC.

This rearrangement joins TRBV19 to TRBJ2-7; 7 positions match TRBD1. V trimming: 5 bases; J trimming: 2 bases; junction bases outside the gene matches: 9. In germline, CDR1 is LNHDA, CDR2 SQIVND (reference sequence). The CDR3 runs 15 residues. The CDR3 reads CASSPRLQGAYEQYF. The CDR3 coding sequence is TGTGCCAGTAGTCCCCGTTTGCAGGGGGCCTACGAGCAGTACTTC. The full variable domain, completed using reference TRBV19 and TRBJ2-7, is DGGITQSPKYLFRKEGQNVTLSCEQNLNHDAMYWYRQDPGQGLRLIYYSQIVNDFQKGDIAEGYSVSREKKESFPLTVTSAQKNPTAFYLCASSPRLQGAYEQYFGPGTRLTVT.

This clone appeared a few times. The chain couples TRBV9 to TRBJ2-5, with 12 positions matching TRBD2. This CDR3 is built from 18 residues. V was pared by 1 base and J by 1 base, with 8 bases of the junction left unmatched. Germline V gives CDR1 SGDLS, CDR2 YYNGEE. CDR3 protein: CASSVSSGGAIPQETQYF. The CDR3 nucleotides read TGTGCCAGCAGCGTATCTAGCGGGGGGGCTATCCCCCAAGAGACCCAGTACTTC.

The chain recombines TRBV4-2 with TRBJ2-2, with 8 bases fitting TRBD1. CDR1 and CDR2 from the germline V gene are LGHNA and YNFKEQ. CDR3 length equals 17 residues. V was pared by 4 bases and J by 4 bases, with 11 bases of the junction left unmatched. The CDR3, as DNA: TGTGCCAGCAGCCGACAGGCGGACAGGGTCGGCACCGGGGAGCTGTTTTTT. Its protein is CASSRQADRVGTGELFF.

Only one count was recorded for this clone. The chain employs TRBV11-2 and TRBJ2-2, with 9 bases fitting TRBD1. J was trimmed by 6 bases and V by 5 bases; bases with no gene match: 10. Germline assignment: CDR1 SGHAT and CDR2 FQNNGV. The CDR3 has 16 residues. CDR3 sequence reads: CASSPTPGQGAGELFF. CDR3 bases: TGTGCCAGCAGCCCGACTCCGGGACAGGGCGCCGGGGAGCTGTTTTTT. Full variable domain (rest looked up from reference TRBV11-2 and TRBJ2-2): EAGVAQSPRYKIIEKRQSVAFWCNPISGHATLYWYQQILGQGPKLLIQFQNNGVVDDSQLPKDRFSAERLKGVDSTLKIQPAKLEDSAVYLCASSPTPGQGAGELFFGEGSRLTVL.

The sample holds a few counts of this clone. V and J are TRBV7-2 and TRBJ2-2; 7 nucleotides align to TRBD2. Germline loops: CDR1 SGHTA, CDR2 FQGNSA. With V trimmed by 5 bases and J by 0 bases, 12 bases remained unmatched. The CDR3 extends over 18 amino acids. CDR3 sequence: CASSSPSSGVANTGELFF. In DNA, the CDR3 is TGTGCCAGCAGCAGCCCATCTAGCGGAGTTGCGAACACCGGGGAGCTGTTTTTT.

This clone turned up a few times. This rearrangement joins TRBV7-3 to TRBJ1-2, with D unresolved. Germline V gene sequence: CDR1 SGHTA, CDR2 FQGTGA. There are 14 residues in the CDR3. With 6 bases removed from V and 10 bases from J, the gap between germline ends came to 21 bases. The CDR3 reads CASSPDRDKTDYTF. For the CDR3, the DNA is TGTGCCAGCAGTCCCGACCGCGACAAAACCGACTACACCTTC.

The rearrangement uses TRBV6-5 and TRBJ1-1; a weak D match, TRBD1 (6 bases). This CDR3 contains 13 residues. Germline loops: CDR1 MNHEY, CDR2 SVGAGI. The V and J ends lost 9 bases and 5 bases respectively, with 16 bases between them. The chain's CDR3 is CASNRGARTEAFF. CDR3 nucleotides: TGTGCCAGTAATCGGGGGGCGCGAACTGAAGCTTTCTTT.

This chain uses TRBV7-2 with TRBJ2-5; TRBD1 aligns across 7 bases. Germline trimming cut 3 bases from V and 5 bases from J; bases unmatched to any gene: 0. The CDR3 is 12 residues long. Germline assignment: CDR1 SGHTA and CDR2 FQGNSA. The CDR3 protein is CASSFRGETQYF. The CDR3 DNA is TGTGCCAGCAGCTTCAGGGGGGAGACCCAGTACTTC.